This T cell receptor beta chain was captured by sequencing in a study of blood T cell repertoires in COVID-19. CDR3 length: 15 amino acids. The V and J ends lost 0 bases and 5 bases, in that order; junction bases with no gene match: 3. CDR1 is SGHRS and CDR2 is YFSETQ in the germline V gene. Authors' analysis steps: Estimates of nucleated cell counts were drawn from the amplification of reference gene primers. Profiled with immunoSEQ multiplex PCR; TCRdb holds only in-frame clones, not every one. Clone size and V and J calls were adopted from that table, with D and trimming inferred from the DNA. The sample includes around 130,000 clones, about 88% of them seen just once. Those enrolled, adults aged roughly 18 to 95 years, came from about two dozen US areas. Cohorts were determined from participant-reported clinical history.

The rearrangement joins TRBV5-1 to TRBJ2-3; TRBD1 matches 10 bases. Sequences were obtained from PBMCs or T cells enriched from blood (not recorded which). The sequence was collected from a man in his forties with acute COVID-19. DNA for the CDR3: TGCGCCAGCAGCTTGGAAGGACAGGGGGGAGATACGCAGTATTTT. Its protein product is CASSLEGQGGDTQYF.